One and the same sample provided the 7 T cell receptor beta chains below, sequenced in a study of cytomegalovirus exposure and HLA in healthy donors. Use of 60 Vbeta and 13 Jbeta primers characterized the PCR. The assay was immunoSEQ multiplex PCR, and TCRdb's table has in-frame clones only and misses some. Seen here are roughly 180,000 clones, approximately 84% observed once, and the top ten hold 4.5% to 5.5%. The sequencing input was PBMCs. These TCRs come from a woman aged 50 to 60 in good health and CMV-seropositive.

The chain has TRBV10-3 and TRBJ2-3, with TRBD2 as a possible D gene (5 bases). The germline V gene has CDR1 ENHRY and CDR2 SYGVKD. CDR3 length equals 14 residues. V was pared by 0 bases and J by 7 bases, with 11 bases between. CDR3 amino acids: CAISESLATNTQYF. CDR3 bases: TGTGCCATCAGTGAGTCCCTAGCTACCAATACGCAGTATTTT.

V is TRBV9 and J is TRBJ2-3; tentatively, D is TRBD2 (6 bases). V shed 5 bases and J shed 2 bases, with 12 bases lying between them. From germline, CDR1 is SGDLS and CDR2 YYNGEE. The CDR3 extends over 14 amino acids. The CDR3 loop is CASRPGALTDTQYF. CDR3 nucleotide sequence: TGTGCCAGCAGACCGGGAGCCCTCACAGATACGCAGTATTTT.

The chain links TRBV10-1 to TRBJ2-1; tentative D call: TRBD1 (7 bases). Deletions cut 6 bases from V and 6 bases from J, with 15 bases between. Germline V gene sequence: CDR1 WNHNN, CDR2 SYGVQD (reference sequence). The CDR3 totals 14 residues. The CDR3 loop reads CASSSRGAFNEQFF. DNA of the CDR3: TGCGCCAGCAGCAGCAGGGGGGCGTTCAATGAGCAGTTCTTC.

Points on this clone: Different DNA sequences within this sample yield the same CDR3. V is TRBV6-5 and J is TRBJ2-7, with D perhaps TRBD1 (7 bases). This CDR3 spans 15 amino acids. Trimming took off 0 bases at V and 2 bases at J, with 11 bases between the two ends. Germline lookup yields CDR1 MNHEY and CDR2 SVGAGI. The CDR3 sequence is CASSYSSGGTYEQYF. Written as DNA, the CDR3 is TGTGCCAGCAGTTACTCCTCAGGGGGGACCTACGAGCAGTACTTC.

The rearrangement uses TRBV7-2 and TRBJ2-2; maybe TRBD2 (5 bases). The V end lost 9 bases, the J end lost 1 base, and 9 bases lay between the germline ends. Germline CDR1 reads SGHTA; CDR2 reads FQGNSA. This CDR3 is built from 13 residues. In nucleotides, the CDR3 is TGTGCCAGTCTGCGGGTGAACACCGGGGAGCTGTTTTTT. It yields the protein CASLRVNTGELFF. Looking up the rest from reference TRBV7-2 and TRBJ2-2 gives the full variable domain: GAGVSQSPSNKVTEKGKDVELRCDPISGHTALYWYRQSLGQGLEFLIYFQGNSAPDKSGLPSDRFSAERTGGSVSTLTIQRTQQEDSAVYLCASLRVNTGELFFGEGSRLTVL.

CDR3 in amino acids: CAWSVGKLAGYNEQFF. CDR3 coding DNA: TGTGCCTGGAGCGTAGGGAAACTAGCGGGGTACAATGAGCAGTTCTTC. The V call is TRBV30, the J call TRBJ2-1; 10 bases are shared with TRBD2. The J segment lost 4 bases and the V segment lost 3 bases, leaving 9 bases of the junction unmatched. Per germline, CDR1 GTSNPN and CDR2 SVGIG (reference sequence). This CDR3 has 16 amino acids.

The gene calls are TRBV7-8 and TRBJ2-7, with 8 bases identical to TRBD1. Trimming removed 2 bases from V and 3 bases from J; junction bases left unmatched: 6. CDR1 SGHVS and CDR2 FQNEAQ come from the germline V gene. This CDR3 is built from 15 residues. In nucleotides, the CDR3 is TGTGCCAGCAGCTTATATGACAGGGGAGGCTACGAGCAGTACTTC. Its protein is CASSLYDRGGYEQYF.